This TCR beta chain comes out of a study of human T cells and chemical hapten exposure (dated by TCRdb to the early 2020s). Study-wide context: For sensitization, 2% DPC in acetone was applied to an approximately 2 cm by approximately 2 cm area of upper inner arm skin. Weekly therapeutic DPC doses were additionally applied to the scalp of patients throughout the roughly 22-week study period. Patch tests used Finn chambers with 0.01% DPC on the upper back, scored after 6 days by International Contact Dermatitis Research Group standards. The mostly female patient cohort included alopecia areata with under or over 50% scalp involvement, alopecia totalis and alopecia universalis. Libraries were pooled for sequencing, and variation in per-sample TCR yields was attributed mainly to small differences in library volumes within the pool. The study tracked peripheral blood TCR repertoire changes in vivo during primary and secondary sensitization to the hapten diphenylcyclopropenone (DPC) in alopecia patients. Patient blood was sampled pre-sensitization (week 0) and at 2, 6 and about 24 weeks after DPC sensitization. Around 30 alopecia patients provided blood for TCR sequencing at one to four time points (pre-sensitization, 2, 6 and 24 weeks). Findings and caveats that apply to the study as a whole: Compared with pre-sensitization or healthy control sets, expanded TCRs formed significantly more large CDR3 similarity clusters, which is consistent with antigen-driven responses. Repeated subsampling changed both the strength of the expansion versus patch-test correlation and the threshold at which that correlation became significant. Because every patient had alopecia, a presumed autoimmune disease, the patients' immune response might differ from that of healthy individuals. Patch test score correlated positively with the number of PT1 expanded TCRs, reaching significance at thresholds 8, 16 and 32 but not at 4. The number of TCRs above 1 in 1000 frequency did not change with DPC sensitization; there was no evidence of global repertoire structure alterations.

V and J are trimmed by 5 bases and 5 bases, and the gene matches miss 2 bases of the junction. The CDR3 goes from the cysteine to the phenylalanine over 14 residues. The only DNA kept is the CDR3, 42 bases in frame from the first base. Based on the germline V gene, the CDR1 and CDR2 sequences are SGHTA and FQGNSA. Read against the paper, the sample's time point label means: patch test 1, 2 weeks after DPC sensitization. The sample's treatment or condition label is to be understood as: therapeutic diphenylcyclopropenone sensitization with weekly scalp DPC. Blood at each patch-test visit was drawn before the patch test was applied. To be eligible, patients had to be aged 18 to 70, diagnosed with alopecia and judged suitable for DPC therapy, while pregnant patients were excluded. Total RNA was extracted from unfractionated whole blood collected in Tempus Blood RNA tubes. Comments on this clonotype: Its antigen has not been determined. No base quality values were provided; no much bigger clone lies one nucleotide off.

Library preparation used RACE. Sequencing took place on a NextSeq 500. During library preparation, unique molecular identifiers were attached to individual cDNA molecules so that TCRs could be counted quantitatively and reproducibly. Both TCR alpha and TCR beta chains were sequenced from each blood RNA sample. As for the authors' bioinformatics: The median number of TCRs per sample was approximately 93,000, ranging from roughly 20,000 to 700,000. V, J and CDR3 annotation of the TCR reads was carried out using the Decombinator software suite. For PS versus PT1 abundance plots, all samples were subsampled to the same number of TCRs (28,000). TCRs were defined as expanded if absent before sensitization and observed at least eight times at the 2-week time point. In-frame beta chains were kept once TCRdb had trimmed the public reads at Q25 with fastp and called clones with MiXCR. Here each entry gathers all rows of one CDR3 protein and keeps the most common genes and DNA. The V and J calls and clone size come from TCRdb's table, not from the authors' own analysis. Recorded for this sample are some 180,000 distinct CDR3 sequences; about 22% of them occurred a single time. The biggest ten clones account for 6.7% of the sample.

Recombination joined TRBV7-2 with TRBJ2-3, with 12 middle bases fitting TRBD2. This material consisted of whole blood, taken in connection with sensitization to the hapten diphenylcyclopropenone (DPC). The sequence derives from a woman between 45 and 60 years old with alopecia areata. Some clones in this sample may be carry-over from other donors' samples. The DNA sequence reads TGTGCCAGCAGCCCTAGCGGGAGGGTAGATACGCAGTATTTT. This codes for CASSPSGRVDTQYF.